The present entry profiles one T cell receptor beta chain with its context. This record comes from a study of blood T cell repertoires in COVID-19. Study context: COVID-19 samples from acute and convalescent phases originated in the United States, Italy and Spain. T cells, B-cell-depleted T cells, or PBMCs provided the cDNA or gDNA that served as material.

V shed 2 bases, J shed 1 base, and the junction held 5 bases outside the gene matches. The germline gives CDR1 SGDLS, CDR2 YYNGEE. There are 16 residues in the CDR3. Authors' methods: Scientists estimated how many nucleated cells there were by amplifying reference gene primers. Clones were sequenced by immunoSEQ multiplex PCR, and TCRdb holds only the in-frame ones, with some missing. V and J calls and clone size are as listed in that table; D and trimming were resolved from the DNA. This sample has about 77,000 clones, with roughly 90% found just once. This chain uses TRBV9 with TRBJ1-5, with 8 nucleotides matching TRBD1. Input material: peripheral blood. This clonotype was sampled from a woman older than 75 with active or convalescent COVID-19. DNA for the CDR3: TGTGCCAGCAGCGTGGGACAGGAGAGGAGCAATCAGCCCCAGCATTTT. It specifies CASSVGQERSNQPQHF.